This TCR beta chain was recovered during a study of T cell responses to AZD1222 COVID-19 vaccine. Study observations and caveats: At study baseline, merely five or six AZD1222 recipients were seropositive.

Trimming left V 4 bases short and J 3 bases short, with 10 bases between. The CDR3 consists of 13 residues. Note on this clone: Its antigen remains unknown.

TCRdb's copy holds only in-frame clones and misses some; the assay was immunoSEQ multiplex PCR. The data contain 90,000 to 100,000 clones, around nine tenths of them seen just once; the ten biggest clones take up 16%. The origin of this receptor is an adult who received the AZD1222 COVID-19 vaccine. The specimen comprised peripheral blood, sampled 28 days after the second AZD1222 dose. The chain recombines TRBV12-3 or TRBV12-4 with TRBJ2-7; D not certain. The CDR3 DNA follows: TGTGCCAGCAGTTCGGACGTTCTCTACGAGCAGTACTTC. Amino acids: CASSSDVLYEQYF.